The clone carrying this T cell receptor (beta chain) was observed a few times. The target antigen is unknown. The data were obtained in a study of CD8 T cells in ankylosing spondylitis. TCRdb analysed the 5' RACE reads with MiXCR anew, one entry per CDR3 protein. The sample lists about 33,000 distinct CDR3 sequences, 11% to 15% seen once, with 36% in the top ten. Trimming pared 0 bases from V and 2 bases from J, leaving 9 bases between. Germline CDR1 SGHDT, CDR2 YYEEEE. The CDR3 is 15 amino acids. Overall study results and limits: According to the report, clones linked to the disease were significantly enriched in matched synovial fluid samples taken from ankylosing spondylitis patients.

This chain links TRBV5-6 with TRBJ1-3; the D is unclear. This receptor was obtained from a male donor with ankylosing spondylitis or in good health (not recorded which). The sequencing input was blood. The CDR3 region has the DNA TGTGCCAGCAGCTTGGGGTCAGGAACTGGAAACACCATATATTTT. It encodes CASSLGSGTGNTIYF.